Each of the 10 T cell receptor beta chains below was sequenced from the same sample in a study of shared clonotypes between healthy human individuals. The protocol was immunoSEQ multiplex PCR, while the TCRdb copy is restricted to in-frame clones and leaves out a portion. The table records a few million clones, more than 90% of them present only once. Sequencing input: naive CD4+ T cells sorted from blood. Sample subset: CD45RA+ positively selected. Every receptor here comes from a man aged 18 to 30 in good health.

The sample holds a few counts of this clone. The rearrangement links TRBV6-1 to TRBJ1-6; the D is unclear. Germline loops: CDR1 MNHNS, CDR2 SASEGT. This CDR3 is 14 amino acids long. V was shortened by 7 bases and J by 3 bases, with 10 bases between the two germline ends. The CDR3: CASIAEVYNSPLHF. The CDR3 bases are TGTGCCAGCATCGCGGAGGTCTATAATTCACCCCTCCACTTT.

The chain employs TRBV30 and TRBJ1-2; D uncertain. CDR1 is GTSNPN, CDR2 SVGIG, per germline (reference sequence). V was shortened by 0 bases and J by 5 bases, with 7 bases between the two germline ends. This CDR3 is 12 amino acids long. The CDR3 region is CAWSVEGYGYTF. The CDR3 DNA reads TGTGCCTGGAGTGTTGAAGGTTATGGCTACACCTTC. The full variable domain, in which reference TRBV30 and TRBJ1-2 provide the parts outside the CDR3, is SQTIHQWPATLVQPVGSPLSLECTVEGTSNPNLYWYRQAAGRGLQLLFYSVGIGQISSEVPQNLSASRPQDRQFILSSKKLLLSDSGFYLCAWSVEGYGYTFGSGTRLTVV.

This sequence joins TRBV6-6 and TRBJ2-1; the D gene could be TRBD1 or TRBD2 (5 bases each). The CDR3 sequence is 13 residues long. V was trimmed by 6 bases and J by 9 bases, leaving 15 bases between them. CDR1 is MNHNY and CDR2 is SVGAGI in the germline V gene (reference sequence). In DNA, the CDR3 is TGTGCCAGCAGCCAGGGCATAGGAGGTGAGCAGTTCTTC. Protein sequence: CASSQGIGGEQFF.

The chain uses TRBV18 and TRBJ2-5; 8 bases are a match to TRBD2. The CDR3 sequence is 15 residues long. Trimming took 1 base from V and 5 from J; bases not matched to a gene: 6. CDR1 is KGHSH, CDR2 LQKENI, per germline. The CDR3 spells CASSPQLADPETQYF. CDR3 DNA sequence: TGTGCCAGCTCACCACAACTAGCGGATCCCGAGACCCAGTACTTC.

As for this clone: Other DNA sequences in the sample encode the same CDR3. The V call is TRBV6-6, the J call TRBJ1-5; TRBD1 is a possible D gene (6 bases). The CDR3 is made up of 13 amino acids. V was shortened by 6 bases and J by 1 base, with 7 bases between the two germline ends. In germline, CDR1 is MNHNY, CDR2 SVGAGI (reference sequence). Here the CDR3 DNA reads TGTGCCAGCAGAGGGGGAAGCAATCAGCCCCAGCATTTT. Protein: CASRGGSNQPQHF.

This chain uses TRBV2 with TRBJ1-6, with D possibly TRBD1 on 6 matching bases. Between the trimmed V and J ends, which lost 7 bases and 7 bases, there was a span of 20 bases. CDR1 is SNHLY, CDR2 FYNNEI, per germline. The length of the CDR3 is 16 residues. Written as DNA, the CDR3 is TGTGCCAGCATGGGCGGGTACAGGGCTTCCAATTCACCCCTCCACTTT. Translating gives CASMGGYRASNSPLHF.

In DNA form, the CDR3 reads TGTGCCAGTAGTATCAATCGGGCAGAGACCCAGTACTTC. Translated: CASSINRAETQYF. The chain employs TRBV19 and TRBJ2-5; D remains ambiguous. The length of the CDR3 is 13 residues. The V gene's germline CDR1 is LNHDA and CDR2 SQIVND (reference sequence). Trimming removed 3 bases from V and 4 bases from J, with 9 bases in between.

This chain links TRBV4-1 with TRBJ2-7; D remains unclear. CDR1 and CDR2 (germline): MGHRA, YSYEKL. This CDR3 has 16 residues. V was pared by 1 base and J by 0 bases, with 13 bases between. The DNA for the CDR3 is TGCGCCAGCAGCCAAGTCTCGGGTCACAGCTCCTACGAGCAGTACTTC. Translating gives CASSQVSGHSSYEQYF.

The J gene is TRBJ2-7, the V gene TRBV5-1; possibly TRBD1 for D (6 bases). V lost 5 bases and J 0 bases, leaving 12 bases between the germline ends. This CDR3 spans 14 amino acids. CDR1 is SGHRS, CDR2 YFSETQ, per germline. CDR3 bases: TGCGCCAGCAGGCTTCGACAGGACTCCTACGAGCAGTACTTC. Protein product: CASRLRQDSYEQYF.

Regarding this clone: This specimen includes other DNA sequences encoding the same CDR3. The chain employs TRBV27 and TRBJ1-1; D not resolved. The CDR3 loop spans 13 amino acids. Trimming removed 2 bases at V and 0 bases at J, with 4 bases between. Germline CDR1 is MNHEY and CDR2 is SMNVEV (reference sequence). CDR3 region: CASSLGMNTEAFF. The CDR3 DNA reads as TGTGCCAGCAGTTTAGGGATGAACACTGAAGCTTTCTTT.